The clone carrying this T cell receptor (beta chain) was observed a handful of times. What it binds is unknown. The germline V gene encodes CDR1 SSHAT and CDR2 FNYEAQ (reference sequence). This CDR3 has 13 residues. Trimming took 1 base from V and 5 from J, leaving 6 bases between them. This sample was taken from a study of early T cells in non-severe SARS-CoV-2 infection. Background on the study: Chains stayed unpaired after sequencing of bulk RNA from unsorted whole blood.

Study observations and caveats: In VDJdb matching, anti-spike CD8 responses were favored while private and CD4 specificities went missing.

Unique molecular identifiers were added to individual cDNA molecules. TCRdb used MiXCR to reprocess the 5' RACE reads, holding one entry per CDR3 protein. The sample shows roughly 30,000 distinct CDR3 sequences, 5.7% of them seen only once. The chain is built from TRBV7-7 and TRBJ2-1; D not certain. The sequenced sample was whole blood. This TCR was sampled from an adult who was a healthcare worker with PCR-confirmed SARS-CoV-2 infection or an uninfected control (not recorded which). The CDR3 coding sequence is TGTGCCAGCAGCTTAGGACGGAACAATGAGCAGTTCTTC. It encodes CASSLGRNNEQFF.